The 29 T cell receptor beta chains reported below all come from one sample, sequenced in a study of breast tumors, draining lymph nodes, adjacent tissues. Each CDR3 protein is one row after TCRdb ran MiXCR on the multiplex PCR reads. The data show fewer than 250,000 distinct CDR3 sequences, with about 34% seen just once and approximately 1.4% held by the top ten. Breast cancer patients provided tissue from their axillary draining lymph nodes. Sequenced material: axillary lymph node tissue. These receptor sequences come from a female donor with breast cancer. Some clones in this sample may be carry-over from other donors' samples.

The rearrangement uses TRBV29-1 and TRBJ2-1; weak D call: TRBD2 (6 bases). There are 14 residues in the CDR3. Trimming removed 4 bases at V and 8 bases at J, with 18 bases between. Germline values: CDR1 SQVTM, CDR2 ANQGSEA. Here the CDR3 reads CSVVPSVFKDEQFF. CDR3 DNA: TGCAGCGTTGTACCTAGCGTTTTCAAGGATGAGCAGTTCTTC.

The rearrangement joins TRBV10-3 to TRBJ1-1; no clear D gene. Germline V gene data show CDR1 as ENHRY and CDR2 as SYGVKD. The V end was cut by 8 bases, the J end by 0 bases, with 7 bases between. The CDR3 totals 12 residues. For the CDR3, the DNA is TGTGCCATCCCCCCCCTGAACACTGAAGCTTTCTTT. Translated: CAIPPLNTEAFF.

This clonotype was detected only once. The junction does not match germline at one end; this may be a read error. This chain links TRBV20-1 with TRBJ2-2; TRBD1 aligns across 7 bases. CDR3 length: 14 residues. The germline V gene encodes CDR1 DFQATT and CDR2 SNEGSKA (reference sequence). CDR3 DNA sequence: TGCAGTGCTAGGCGACAGGGATACGCCGGGGAGCTGCTTTTT. Encoded protein: CSARRQGYAGELLF.

In this sample, this clonotype turned up many times. This may arise from a read error, as a much more abundant clone is one base away. No conserved phenylalanine or tryptophan is present at the end of the CDR3, so a read error is the likely explanation. This chain links TRBV7-3 with TRBJ2-5, with TRBD1 identical over 11 bases. Germline loops: CDR1 SGHTA, CDR2 FQGTGA. This CDR3 region has 14 residues. After removal of 5 bases from V and 5 bases from J, the junction contained 4 bases not matched to a gene. CDR3 amino acids: CASSPDRGRETQYL. The CDR3 coding sequence is TGTGCCAGCAGCCCGGACAGGGGGCGGGAGACCCAGTACCTC.

This clonotype has ten or more counts. V and J are TRBV7-2 and TRBJ2-1; 12 bases are shared with TRBD2. Germline CDR1 reads SGHTA; CDR2 reads FQGNSA. With V trimmed by 5 bases and J by 6 bases, 14 bases remained unmatched. The CDR3 sequence is 18 residues long. This CDR3 is CASSPRLAGGPRGNEQFF. Here the CDR3 DNA reads TGTGCCAGCAGCCCACGGCTAGCGGGAGGGCCTAGGGGCAATGAGCAGTTCTTC. Together with reference TRBV7-2 and TRBJ2-1, the CDR3 gives the full variable domain: GAGVSQSPSNKVTEKGKDVELRCDPISGHTALYWYRQSLGQGLEFLIYFQGNSAPDKSGLPSDRFSAERTGGSVSTLTIQRTQQEDSAVYLCASSPRLAGGPRGNEQFFGPGTRLTVL.

V and J are TRBV6-1 and TRBJ2-5, with TRBD1 matching 8 bases. Trimming cost V 5 bases and J 4 bases; bases outside gene matches: 3. This CDR3 contains 13 residues. Germline V gene sequence: CDR1 MNHNS, CDR2 SASEGT. The DNA for the CDR3 is TGTGCCAGCAGTACGACAGGGGTAGAGACCCAGTACTTC. Its translation: CASSTTGVETQYF.

This sequence joins TRBV20-1 and TRBJ2-7, with 14 bases lining up with TRBD2. This CDR3 has 14 residues. CDR1 is DFQATT and CDR2 is SNEGSKA in the germline V gene (reference sequence). Trimming cost V 4 bases and J 2 bases; bases outside gene matches: 1. CDR3 DNA: TGCAGTGCTAAGGGACTAGCGGGAGCCTACGAGCAGTACTTC. It translates to CSAKGLAGAYEQYF.

This clonotype came up many times. The chain recombines TRBV14 with TRBJ2-1; no clear D. The germline V and J ends were trimmed by 1 base and 3 bases, with 1 base remaining between them. The CDR3 has 12 residues. Germline V lookup: CDR1 SGHDN, CDR2 FVKESK. The CDR3 region is CASSQGYNEQFF. The CDR3, as DNA: TGTGCCAGCAGCCAAGGCTACAATGAGCAGTTCTTC.

This clonotype was counted at least ten times. The V call is TRBV5-1, the J call TRBJ2-2, with D possibly TRBD2 on 5 matching bases. V was cut by 3 bases and J by 5 bases, with 8 bases left in between. Germline assignment: CDR1 SGHRS and CDR2 YFSETQ. This CDR3 spans 13 amino acids. CDR3 bases: TGCGCCAGCAGCTCTGGACTTACCGGGGAGCTGTTTTTT. Translated, it gives CASSSGLTGELFF.

At least ten counts were recorded for this clonotype. The chain employs TRBV9 and TRBJ2-3; 7 bases agree with TRBD2. The germline V gene has CDR1 SGDLS and CDR2 YYNGEE. The CDR3 has 15 amino acids. V lost 4 bases and J lost 4; bases outside the gene matches: 9. Written as DNA, the CDR3 is TGTGCCAGCAGCCTCAGTGGCGGGAGCGCAGATACGCAGTATTTT. Protein sequence: CASSLSGGSADTQYF.

This sequence joins TRBV20-1 and TRBJ2-4; 8 bases line up with TRBD1. The CDR3 totals 16 residues. Germline values: CDR1 DFQATT, CDR2 SNEGSKA (reference sequence). After removal of 0 bases from V and 2 bases from J, the junction contained 6 bases not matched to a gene. The CDR3: CSARERTGLTKNIQYF. DNA for the CDR3: TGCAGTGCTAGAGAAAGGACAGGGTTAACCAAAAACATTCAGTACTTC.

At least ten counts were recorded for this clonotype. The chain employs TRBV6-6 and TRBJ2-6; 7 nucleotides match TRBD2. Germline V lookup: CDR1 MNHNY, CDR2 SVGAGI (reference sequence). The junction had 7 bases not matched to a gene; V was cut back by 5 bases and J by 0 bases. This CDR3 has 17 amino acids. The DNA of the CDR3 is TGTGCCAGCAGTCACCCTAGCGGCCCCTCTGGGGCCAACGTCCTGACTTTC. It yields the protein CASSHPSGPSGANVLTF.

This clonotype was counted at least ten times. The rearrangement uses TRBV15 and TRBJ2-7; 13 nucleotides agree with TRBD2. Germline trimming cut 2 bases from V and 0 bases from J; bases unmatched to any gene: 13. The CDR3 spans 20 residues. The germline CDR1 and CDR2 sequences are LNHNV and YYDKDF (reference sequence). CDR3 DNA sequence: TGTGCCACCAGCAGATCTCGGACTAGCGGGAGAGGGGGGAGCTCCTACGAGCAGTACTTC. Its translation is CATSRSRTSGRGGSSYEQYF. The whole variable domain, filled in from reference TRBV15 and TRBJ2-7, reads DAMVIQNPRYQVTQFGKPVTLSCSQTLNHNVMYWYQQKSSQAPKLLFHYYDKDFNNEADTPDNFQSRRPNTSFCFLDIRSPGLGDTAMYLCATSRSRTSGRGGSSYEQYFGPGTRLTVT.

The rearrangement joins TRBV7-3 to TRBJ2-7; D remains unclear. Germline CDR1 is SGHTA and CDR2 is FQGTGA. The CDR3 has 12 residues. V gave up 1 base and J gave up 2 bases, with 3 bases separating them. The CDR3 bases are TGTGCCAGCAGCTTAATCCCCTACGAGCAGTACTTC. Its translation: CASSLIPYEQYF.

This clonotype was counted between two and nine times. This sequence joins TRBV9 and TRBJ2-1; D tentatively reads TRBD1 or TRBD2 (5 bases each). The CDR3 loop spans 15 amino acids. V dropped 0 bases and J dropped 9 bases, with 16 bases sitting between them. Germline V gives CDR1 SGDLS, CDR2 YYNGEE. The CDR3 sequence: CASSVGVARGPEQFF. CDR3 in DNA: TGTGCCAGCAGCGTAGGGGTGGCACGGGGACCTGAGCAGTTCTTC.

This clonotype has only a few counts. Written as DNA, the CDR3 is TGTGCCTGGAAAATTGCGGGACAGTGGATCACCGGGGAGCTGTTTTTT. Residues: CAWKIAGQWITGELFF. The rearrangement joins TRBV30 to TRBJ2-2; weak D call: TRBD1 (7 bases). The CDR3 covers 16 residues. Trimming cost V 4 bases and J 4 bases, with 19 bases left between them. CDR1 and CDR2 from the germline V gene are GTSNPN and SVGIG (reference sequence). The entire variable domain, with the rest obtained from reference TRBV30 and TRBJ2-2, is as follows: SQTIHQWPATLVQPVGSPLSLECTVEGTSNPNLYWYRQAAGRGLQLLFYSVGIGQISSEVPQNLSASRPQDRQFILSSKKLLLSDSGFYLCAWKIAGQWITGELFFGEGSRLTVL.

In the case of this clonotype: With a much larger clone just one base away, this may be a read error. This chain connects TRBV27 to TRBJ2-7; TRBD2 matches 7 bases. CDR3 length equals 16 residues. The germline V gene has CDR1 MNHEY and CDR2 SMNVEV (reference sequence). For the CDR3, the DNA is TGTGCCAGCAGTCCCCCTCCTGGGCTAGCGGACTACGGGCAGTACTTC. Translated: CASSPPPGLADYGQYF.

This clonotype was counted many times. This chain uses TRBV5-4 with TRBJ2-5, with 8 bases identical to TRBD1. There are 13 residues in the CDR3. Germline CDR1 and CDR2: SGHNT and YYREEE (reference sequence). V shed 4 bases, J shed 5 bases, and the junction held 4 bases outside the gene matches. The CDR3 DNA reads TGTGCCAGCAGCAGGACAGGGTCGGAGACCCAGTACTTC. This sequence encodes CASSRTGSETQYF.

J is TRBJ2-6 and V is TRBV6-1; 7 nucleotides align to TRBD1. This CDR3 is built from 19 residues. Germline CDR1 and CDR2: MNHNS and SASEGT. V shed 0 bases and J 4 bases; nucleotides not matched to a gene: 12. Written as DNA, the CDR3 is TGTGCCAGCAGTGAAGCGCTCATCAGGGGGTTGGCGGGGGCCAACGTCCTGACTTTC. This codes for CASSEALIRGLAGANVLTF.

This clonotype was recorded at least ten times. The gene calls are TRBV11-3 and TRBJ2-2; D call uncertain. The CDR3 spans 12 residues. V lost 0 bases and J 7 bases, leaving 3 bases between the germline ends. Looked up from germline, CDR1 is SGHNT and CDR2 is YENEEA. CDR3 loop: CASSLDIGELFF. CDR3 DNA: TGTGCCAGCAGCTTAGACATCGGGGAGCTGTTTTTT.

This clonotype has at least ten counts. The CDR3 bases are TGTGCCAGCAGTCGGCAGGGCCAAGAGACCCAGTACTTC. This gives the protein CASSRQGQETQYF. This chain uses TRBV6-1 with TRBJ2-5; D is possibly TRBD1 (5 bases). CDR1 is MNHNS, CDR2 SASEGT, per germline. Trimming pared 5 bases from V and 1 base from J, leaving 8 bases between. This CDR3 contains 13 residues.

This clonotype was detected many times. The V gene is TRBV5-1, the J gene TRBJ1-2, with 9 positions matching TRBD1. The ends lost 4 bases at V and 7 bases at J; junction bases unmatched: 2. CDR1 SGHRS and CDR2 YFSETQ come from the germline V gene. CDR3 length: 12 amino acids. CDR3 in amino acids: CASSGTGTGYTF. Written as DNA, the CDR3 is TGCGCCAGCAGCGGGACAGGGACTGGCTACACCTTC.

CDR3 coding DNA: TGCAGCGCTGTCAACCCCCGGGACAGGGATGAAAAACTGTTTTTT. It is translated as CSAVNPRDRDEKLFF. V and J are TRBV29-1 and TRBJ1-4; 9 bases match TRBD1. Looked up from germline, CDR1 is SQVTM and CDR2 is ANQGSEA. Trimming took 7 bases from V and 6 from J; bases not matched to a gene: 12. CDR3 length equals 15 residues. Combining the CDR3 with reference TRBV29-1 and TRBJ1-4 gives the whole variable domain SAVISQKPSRDICQRGTSLTIQCQVDSQVTMMFWYRQQPGQSLTLIATANQGSEATYESGFVIDKFPISRPNLTFSTLTVSNMSPEDSSIYLCSAVNPRDRDEKLFFGSGTQLSVL.

At least ten counts were recorded for this clonotype. This chain connects TRBV7-2 to TRBJ2-5; 10 bases align to TRBD2. The CDR3 length is 17 residues. The germline gives CDR1 SGHTA, CDR2 FQGNSA. The V and J ends lost 6 bases and 9 bases, in that order; junction bases with no gene match: 19. CDR3 coding DNA: TGTGCCAGCAGGTTCGACCGGGCTAGCGGGAGTTGGGAGCCCCAGTACTTC. Translation: CASRFDRASGSWEPQYF.

This clonotype was recorded at least ten times. This chain links TRBV3-1 with TRBJ2-1; D not resolved. The germline CDR1 and CDR2 sequences are LGHDT and YNNKEL (reference sequence). V was trimmed by 0 bases and J by 2 bases, leaving 8 bases between them. The CDR3 covers 15 residues. CDR3 nucleotides: TGTGCCAGCAGCCAAGATGGCGTCCCCTACAATGAGCAGTTCTTC. Its translation: CASSQDGVPYNEQFF.

The chain employs TRBV27 and TRBJ1-1; D gene unclear. V shed 6 bases and J shed 5 bases, with 16 bases lying between them. The CDR3 totals 14 residues. The germline gives CDR1 MNHEY, CDR2 SMNVEV (reference sequence). CDR3 loop: CASSVRDLRTEAFF. The CDR3 nucleotides read TGTGCCAGCAGCGTTCGGGATTTGAGGACTGAAGCTTTCTTT.

This clonotype was seen repeatedly, ten times or more. The chain couples TRBV5-1 to TRBJ2-7, with 9 bases that match TRBD1. The germline CDR1 and CDR2 sequences are SGHRS and YFSETQ. Trimming cost V 3 bases and J 1 base; bases outside gene matches: 5. CDR3 length: 15 amino acids. The CDR3, as DNA: TGCGCCAGCAGCTCGGGGACAGGGACTTCCTACGAGCAGTACTTC. It encodes CASSSGTGTSYEQYF.

This clonotype was counted at least ten times. This rearrangement joins TRBV7-9 to TRBJ1-6, with D uncertain. This CDR3 region has 13 residues. CDR1 is SEHNR, CDR2 FQNEAQ, per germline (reference sequence). Trimming stripped 5 bases from V and 7 bases from J, with 9 bases between. DNA of the CDR3: TGTGCCAGCAGCCCTGTTGGGAATTCACCCCTCCACTTT. It yields the protein CASSPVGNSPLHF.

The chain uses TRBV12-3 or TRBV12-4 and TRBJ1-2; tentative D call: TRBD1 (5 bases). The CDR3 has 15 residues. Trimming took off 1 base at V and 4 bases at J, with 13 bases between the two ends. For the CDR3, the DNA is TGTGCCAGCAGTTTAGGACACCGGGGGGTCTATGGCTACACCTTC. Protein: CASSLGHRGVYGYTF.